This T cell receptor beta chain was recorded in a study of molecular identifiers for immune sequencing clone quantification. Study-level points and caveats: In naive cells, under 1% of molecules belonged to clones above 20 RNA copies, against over 98% in effector cells.

This CDR3 is built from 17 residues. The V gene's germline CDR1 is DFQATT and CDR2 SNEGSKA (reference sequence). Concerning this clonotype: The antigen is unknown. The junction and the germline gene differ at one end; a read error may be behind it.

In TCRdb, the PCR reads were re-called with MiXCR into one record per CDR3 protein. Here the sample spans about 500,000 distinct CDR3 sequences, about 25% being singletons. What was sequenced was naive CD8+ T cells from blood, with Jurkat cell RNA spiked in. The subset was: FACS-sorted CD8+CD4-CCR7+CD45RA+ naive T cells. The clonotype comes from a human donor in good health. Some libraries in this study had Jurkat cell RNA spiked in. The chain uses TRBV20-1 and TRBJ1-4; maybe TRBD1 (5 bases). The CDR3 loop is CSARDRPSGLTNEKLCF. The CDR3 DNA sequence: TGCAGTGCTAGAGATCGACCATCAGGGCTAACTAATGAAAAACTGTGTTTT.